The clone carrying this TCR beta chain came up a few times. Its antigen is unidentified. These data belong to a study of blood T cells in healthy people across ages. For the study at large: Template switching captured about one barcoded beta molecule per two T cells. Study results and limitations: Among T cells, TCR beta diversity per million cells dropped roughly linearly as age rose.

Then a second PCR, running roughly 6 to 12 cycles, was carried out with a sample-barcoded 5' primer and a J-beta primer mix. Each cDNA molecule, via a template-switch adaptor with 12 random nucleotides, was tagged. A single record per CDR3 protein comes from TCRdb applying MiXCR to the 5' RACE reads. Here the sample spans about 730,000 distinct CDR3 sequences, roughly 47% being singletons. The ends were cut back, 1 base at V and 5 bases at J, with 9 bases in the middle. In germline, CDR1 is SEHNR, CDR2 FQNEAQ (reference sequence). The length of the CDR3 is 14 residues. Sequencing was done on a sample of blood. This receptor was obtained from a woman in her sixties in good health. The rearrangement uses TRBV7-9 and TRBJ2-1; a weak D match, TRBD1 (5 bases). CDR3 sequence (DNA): TGTGCCAGCAGCTTAGGACAGCTAGACAATGAGCAGTTCTTC. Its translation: CASSLGQLDNEQFF. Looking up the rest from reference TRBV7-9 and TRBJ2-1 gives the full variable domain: DTGVSQNPRHKITKRGQNVTFRCDPISEHNRLYWYRQTLGQGPEFLTYFQNEAQLEKSRLLSDRFSAERPKGSFSTLEIQRTEQGDSAMYLCASSLGQLDNEQFFGPGTRLTVL.